Described below is a single T cell receptor beta chain sequence and its context. Its specificity is not known. The CDR3 contains 16 residues. Trimming removed 3 bases from V and 2 bases from J, with 17 bases in between. Here immunoSEQ multiplex PCR was the method, and the copy in TCRdb shows in-frame clones only, minus some. The sample comprises about 16,000 clones, around 84% of which are singletons, and more than 25% rests with the top ten. These data come from a study of T cells after posttransplantation cyclophosphamide. Whole-study findings and limits: Tissue-infiltrating T cells from skin or gut overlapped little with blood T cells. Later blood repertoires were often dominated by clones from the donor CD8+ memory compartment. Recipient CMV seropositivity and CMV reactivation strongly tracked TRB clonality.

Controls had myeloablative marrow grafts with methotrexate and calcineurin inhibitor, sampled at 1 year. The TCR comes from a female patient younger than 35 who received an allogeneic stem cell transplant from an unrelated donor, was CMV-positive, and had acute and chronic GVHD. Some T cells may originate from the graft donor. The source material was PBMCs, sampled after allogeneic stem cell transplant with calcineurin inhibitor and methotrexate. This chain links TRBV23-1 with TRBJ2-7, with D possibly TRBD1 on 6 matching bases. TRBV23-1 is an ORF; its function is uncertain. The CDR3 sequence: CASSHHLQGHPYEQYF. The DNA for the CDR3 is TGCGCCAGCAGTCACCATTTACAGGGCCACCCCTACGAGCAGTACTTC.